Shown below are 3 T cell receptor beta chains from a single sample sequenced in a study of blood T cell repertoires in COVID-19. Clones were sequenced by immunoSEQ multiplex PCR, and TCRdb holds only the in-frame ones, with some missing. The sample contains about 190,000 clones, 65% to 80% of which appear only once. The sample consisted of peripheral blood. The receptors originated from a woman between 50 and 59 years old with acute or convalescent COVID-19.

The chain links TRBV7-9 to TRBJ2-1; D is uncertain. Trimming took 5 bases from V and 8 from J, leaving 10 bases between them. This CDR3 has 12 residues. The germline gives CDR1 SEHNR, CDR2 FQNEAQ (reference sequence). Here the CDR3 DNA reads TGTGCCAGCAGCCGAAGCCCCCATGAGCAGTTCTTC. This gives the protein CASSRSPHEQFF.

The chain uses TRBV7-8 and TRBJ2-2; 8 bases map to TRBD2. CDR1 is SGHVS and CDR2 is FQNEAQ in the germline V gene. V lost 2 bases to trimming and J lost 5 bases; unmatched junction nucleotides: 4. This CDR3 has 15 amino acids. As DNA, the CDR3 is TGTGCCAGCAGCTTAATCGGGGGGGAAACCGGGGAGCTGTTTTTT. The encoded protein is CASSLIGGETGELFF.

The chain employs TRBV28 and TRBJ2-7; TRBD2 agrees at 9 bases. Germline assignment: CDR1 MDHEN and CDR2 SYDVKM. CDR3 length: 13 amino acids. Trimming removed 10 bases from V and 7 bases from J; junction bases left unmatched: 11. CDR3 nucleotides: TGTGCCACCGACAATAGCGGGAGAGAGGAGCAGTACTTC. It codes for CATDNSGREEQYF.